This T cell receptor (beta chain) was obtained from a study of OX40 agonist ivuxolimab in advanced cancers. Study overall: Dosing consisted of intravenous ivuxolimab at 0.01 to 10 mg/kg every 2 weeks. Patients were over 65% male with ages roughly 20 to 85, mean around 61.

Profiled with immunoSEQ multiplex PCR; TCRdb holds only in-frame clones, not every one. The data show around 30,000 clones, with approximately 86% seen just once and 25% to 40% held by the top ten. General study findings and limits: Patients who responded partially at 0.1-3.0 mg/kg showed clonal expansion ranking among the lowest.

Per the germline V gene, CDR1 is GTSNPN and CDR2 is SVGIG (reference sequence). V was clipped by 1 base and J by 0 bases, with 22 bases between them. CDR3 length equals 19 residues. Remarks on this clone: Its antigen remains unidentified.

The chain carries TRBV30 and TRBJ1-5; a weak D match, TRBD1 (6 bases). Sequenced material: CD4+ or CD8+ T cells sorted from blood, taken in a trial of the OX40 agonist ivuxolimab. The TCR was taken from an adult with an advanced solid tumor such as melanoma, head and neck, liver or kidney cancer. CDR3 sequence: CAWSGATSNGQLSNQPQHF. DNA of the CDR3: TGTGCCTGGAGTGGGGCTACGTCGAACGGACAGCTTAGCAATCAGCCCCAGCATTTT.